This TCR beta chain was captured in a study of identical twins. The study, taken as a whole, reports: With abundant cord blood beta clonotypes, insertions were fewer; memory repertoires showed no such pattern. Zero-insertion analyses were open to partial confounding by invariant MAIT and iNKT cells.

The CDR3 contains 13 residues. Trimming removed 3 bases at V and 9 bases at J, with 14 bases between. Germline assignment: CDR1 LNHNV and CDR2 YYDKDF (reference sequence). At least ten counts were recorded for this clonotype. What it binds is unknown. TCRdb re-derived calls from the 5' RACE reads in MiXCR, one entry per CDR3 protein. Of about 730,000 distinct CDR3 sequences listed, about 20% are singletons. These same data were also listed under a study on T cells expressing NK-cell markers. That work adds: Dominant NKG2C+ clonotypes accounted for roughly 1.0-8% of CD8+ T cells in roughly 6 donors.

This sequence originates from a young woman in good health. This chain links TRBV15 with TRBJ1-1; possibly TRBD1 for D (6 bases). Material for sequencing was PBMCs. CDR3 amino acids: CATSSFPQGKAFF. The CDR3 bases are TGTGCCACCAGCAGCTTCCCACAGGGCAAAGCTTTCTTT. The full variable domain, in which reference TRBV15 and TRBJ1-1 provide the parts outside the CDR3, is DAMVIQNPRYQVTQFGKPVTLSCSQTLNHNVMYWYQQKSSQAPKLLFHYYDKDFNNEADTPDNFQSRRPNTSFCFLDIRSPGLGDTAMYLCATSSFPQGKAFFGQGTRLTVV.